The clone carrying this T cell receptor (beta chain) was observed a single time. Only in-frame clones appear in the TCRdb table, and some are missing; sequencing was by immunoSEQ multiplex PCR. In the table there are about 280,000 clones, around 90% of which are singletons. This entry comes from a study of blood T cell repertoires in COVID-19. Study summary: From the United States, Italy and Spain came samples of acute and convalescent COVID-19.

Participants' reported clinical history set cohort assignment. CDR3 length: 14 amino acids. Trimming cost V 5 bases and J 4 bases; bases outside gene matches: 3. CDR1 and CDR2 from the germline V gene are SGHTA and FQGTGA. The source of this sequence is a woman younger than 30 with acute COVID-19. The chain uses TRBV7-3 and TRBJ2-2; 8 bases map to TRBD1. Material for sequencing was PBMCs or T cells enriched from blood (not recorded which). CDR3 amino acids: CASSATGGTGELFF. CDR3 DNA sequence: TGTGCCAGCAGCGCAACAGGGGGCACCGGGGAGCTGTTTTTT.